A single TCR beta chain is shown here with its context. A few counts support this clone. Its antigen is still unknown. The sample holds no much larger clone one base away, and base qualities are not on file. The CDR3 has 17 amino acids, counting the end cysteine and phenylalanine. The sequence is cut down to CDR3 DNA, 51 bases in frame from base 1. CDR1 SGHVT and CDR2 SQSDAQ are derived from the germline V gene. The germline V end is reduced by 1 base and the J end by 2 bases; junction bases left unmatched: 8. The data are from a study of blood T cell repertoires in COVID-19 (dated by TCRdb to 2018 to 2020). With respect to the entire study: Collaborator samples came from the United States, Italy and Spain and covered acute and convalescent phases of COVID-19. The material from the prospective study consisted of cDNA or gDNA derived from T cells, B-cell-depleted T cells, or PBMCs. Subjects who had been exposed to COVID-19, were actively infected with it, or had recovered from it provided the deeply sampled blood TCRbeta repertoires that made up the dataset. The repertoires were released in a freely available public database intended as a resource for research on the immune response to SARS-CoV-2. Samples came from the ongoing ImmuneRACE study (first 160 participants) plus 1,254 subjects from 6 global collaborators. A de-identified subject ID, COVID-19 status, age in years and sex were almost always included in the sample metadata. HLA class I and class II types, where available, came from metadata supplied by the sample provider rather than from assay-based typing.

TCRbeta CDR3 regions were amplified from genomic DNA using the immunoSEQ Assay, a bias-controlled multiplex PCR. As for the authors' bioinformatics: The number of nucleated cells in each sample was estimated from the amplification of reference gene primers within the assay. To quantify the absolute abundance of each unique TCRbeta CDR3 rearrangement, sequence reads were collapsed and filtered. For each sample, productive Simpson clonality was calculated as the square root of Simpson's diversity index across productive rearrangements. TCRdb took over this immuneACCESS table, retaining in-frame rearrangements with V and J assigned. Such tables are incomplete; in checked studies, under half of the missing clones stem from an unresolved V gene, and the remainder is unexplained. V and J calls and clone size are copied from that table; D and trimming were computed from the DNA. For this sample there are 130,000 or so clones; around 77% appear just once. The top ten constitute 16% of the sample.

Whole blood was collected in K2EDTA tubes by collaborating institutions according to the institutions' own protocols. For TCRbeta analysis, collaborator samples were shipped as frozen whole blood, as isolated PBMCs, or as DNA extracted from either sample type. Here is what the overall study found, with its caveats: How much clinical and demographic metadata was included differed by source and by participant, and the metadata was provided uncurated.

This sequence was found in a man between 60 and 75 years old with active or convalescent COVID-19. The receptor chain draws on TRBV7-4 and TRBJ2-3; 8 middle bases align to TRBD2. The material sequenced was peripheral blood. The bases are TGTGCCAGCAGCTTAGTTCTAGCGGGTTCTGCCACAGATACGCAGTATTTT. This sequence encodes CASSLVLAGSATDTQYF. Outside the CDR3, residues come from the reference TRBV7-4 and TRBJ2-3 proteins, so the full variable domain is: GAGVSQSPRYKVAKRGRDVALRCDSISGHVTLYWYRQTLGQGSEVLTYSQSDAQRDKSGRPSGRFSAERPERSVSTLKIQRTEQGDSAVYLCASSLVLAGSATDTQYFGPGTRLTVL.